One sample yielded the 25 T cell receptor beta chains listed below, sequenced in a study of T cell clusters in autoimmune cytopenias. One tube held mixed TRB-A and TRB-B primer pools for touch-down PCR. TCRdb reprocessed the multiplex PCR reads and keeps a single row for each CDR3 protein, giving no DNA. In total, the table holds over a thousand distinct CDR3 sequences. TRB amplification used 200 to 250 ng of peripheral blood genomic DNA. The sequencing input was peripheral blood. These receptor sequences come from a human donor with an autoimmune cytopenia or autoimmune hepatitis (not recorded which).

Considering frequency, this clonotype is medium-sized. V gene TRBV7-2 combines with J gene TRBJ2-2; the TCRdb D gene call, TRBD1, has no DNA to confirm it. The germline V gene encodes CDR1 SGHTA and CDR2 FQGNSA. The CDR3 length is 15 residues. The CDR3 spells CASRFASSGAGELFF.

Frequency places this clonotype as medium-sized. The chain has TRBV19 and TRBJ1-5. Germline CDR1 and CDR2: LNHDA and SQIVND (reference sequence). The CDR3 has 14 residues. The CDR3 protein is CASNGPYSNQPQHF.

The J gene is TRBJ1-2, the V gene TRBV5-1. The CDR3 covers 16 residues. Per germline, CDR1 SGHRS and CDR2 YFSETQ. CDR3 sequence reads: CASSSRPKGPRGGYTF.

The V gene is TRBV28, the J gene TRBJ1-1. Germline CDR1 and CDR2: MDHEN and SYDVKM. The CDR3 sequence is 11 residues long. CDR3 region: CASSSRSEAFF. The full variable domain, with the rest looked up from reference TRBV28 and TRBJ1-1, is DVKVTQSSRYLVKRTGEKVFLECVQDMDHENMFWYRQDPGLGLRLIYFSYDVKMKEKGDIPEGYSVSREKKERFSLILESASTNQTSMYLCASSSRSEAFFGQGTRLTVV.

V gene TRBV30 combines with J gene TRBJ1-1. Germline values: CDR1 GTSNPN, CDR2 SVGIG (reference sequence). The CDR3 has 13 residues. The CDR3 reads CAWSVAGSTEAFF. Filled out from reference TRBV30 and TRBJ1-1, the complete variable domain reads SQTIHQWPATLVQPVGSPLSLECTVEGTSNPNLYWYRQAAGRGLQLLFYSVGIGQISSEVPQNLSASRPQDRQFILSSKKLLLSDSGFYLCAWSVAGSTEAFFGQGTRLTVV.

This clonotype is deemed medium-sized by its frequency. V gene TRBV19 combines with J gene TRBJ2-2; TCRdb names TRBD2, which stays unverified in the absence of DNA. The CDR3 is 19 residues long. Germline V gene data show CDR1 as LNHDA and CDR2 as SQIVND (reference sequence). CDR3 sequence: CASTIWGTSGSRDTGELFF.

This clonotype counts as medium-sized by frequency. The chain is built from TRBV13 and TRBJ2-2. Germline values: CDR1 PRHDT, CDR2 FYEKMQ (reference sequence). This CDR3 contains 14 residues. The CDR3 protein is CASSSGGSTGELFF.

Frequency places this clonotype as medium-sized. CDR3: CSARDGRVGNTIYF. The chain combines TRBV20-1 with TRBJ1-3; TCRdb's D call, TRBD1, is unchecked because there is no DNA. The CDR3 is 14 amino acids. Germline V gene data show CDR1 as DFQATT and CDR2 as SNEGSKA (reference sequence).

Its frequency marks this clonotype as medium-sized. The chain is built from TRBV27 and TRBJ1-5; TCRdb's assignment of TRBD1 cannot be checked, as there is no DNA. Germline assignment: CDR1 MNHEY and CDR2 SMNVEV (reference sequence). This CDR3 is built from 15 residues. The CDR3: CASRTQGLGNQPQHF.

This clonotype is called large (0.1 to 1%) based on its frequency. This chain uses TRBV6-2 or TRBV6-3 with TRBJ1-6; TCRdb outputs TRBD1, but without DNA this stays unchecked. This CDR3 is 16 amino acids long. Per germline, CDR1 MNHEY and CDR2 SVGEGT. The CDR3 protein is CASSYSGQGWPSPLHF.

Measured by frequency, this clonotype is medium-sized. The chain couples TRBV12-3 or TRBV12-4 to TRBJ2-1; there is no DNA to check the TCRdb D call of TRBD1. This CDR3 comprises 15 residues. The CDR3 is CASTLGAGVDNEQFF.

Measured by frequency, this clonotype is medium-sized. The V gene is TRBV5-6, the J gene TRBJ2-7; TCRdb gives TRBD1 as the D gene, but with no DNA this cannot be confirmed. The length of the CDR3 is 12 residues. Germline CDR1 reads SGHDT; CDR2 reads YYEEEE. The chain's CDR3 is CASSLVGGEQYF.

Frequency places this clonotype as medium-sized. V and J are TRBV5-1 and TRBJ2-3; TCRdb returns TRBD1, unconfirmable since there is no DNA. Germline values: CDR1 SGHRS, CDR2 YFSETQ. The CDR3 covers 14 residues. The CDR3 loop is CASSVLTGGDTQYF.

This clonotype shows up as medium-sized (0.01 to 0.1%) by frequency. V and J are TRBV12-3 or TRBV12-4 and TRBJ2-5; lacking DNA, the TRBD1 call made by TCRdb goes unchecked. The CDR3 spans 15 residues. The CDR3 is CASSLTRGNQETQYF.

This clonotype registers medium-sized by frequency. The CDR3 loop reads CASSSPRVGNYGYTF. J is TRBJ1-2 and V is TRBV27. The CDR3 runs 15 residues. Germline V gives CDR1 MNHEY, CDR2 SMNVEV (reference sequence).

This clonotype counts as medium-sized by frequency. The V call is TRBV6-4, the J call TRBJ2-3; absent DNA, TCRdb's TRBD2 call cannot be checked. From germline, CDR1 is MRHNA and CDR2 SNTAGT. The CDR3 totals 14 residues. The CDR3 loop is CASSDSGPTDTQYF.

This clonotype is classed as medium-sized by frequency. The chain couples TRBV7-6 to TRBJ2-2; TCRdb's D call of TRBD2 is untestable without DNA. The length of the CDR3 is 14 residues. CDR1 and CDR2 (germline): SGHVS, FNYEAQ. The CDR3 loop is CASSLQEDTGELFF.

This clonotype is classed as medium-sized by frequency. The chain recombines TRBV13 with TRBJ1-5; no DNA is available, so the TRBD1 call from TCRdb remains unchecked. From germline, CDR1 is PRHDT and CDR2 FYEKMQ (reference sequence). CDR3 length equals 14 residues. The CDR3 spells CASSSTGEGQPQHF.

Measured by frequency, this clonotype is medium-sized. The V call is TRBV19, the J call TRBJ2-7; TCRdb's D call, TRBD2, is unchecked because there is no DNA. The CDR3 contains 15 residues. Germline V lookup: CDR1 LNHDA, CDR2 SQIVND (reference sequence). The CDR3 spells CASSPLSGFSYEQYF.

This clonotype is deemed medium-sized by its frequency. The rearrangement joins TRBV30 to TRBJ1-1. The CDR3 sequence is 12 residues long. The germline CDR1 and CDR2 sequences are GTSNPN and SVGIG (reference sequence). CDR3 loop: CAWSVVVTEAFF.

This clonotype is medium-sized by frequency. V gene TRBV12-3 or TRBV12-4 combines with J gene TRBJ2-3; TCRdb picks TRBD1, but there is no DNA to check that call. The CDR3 extends over 17 amino acids. The CDR3 reads CASSSGGTALGVDTQYF.

The chain has TRBV9 and TRBJ2-3; TCRdb gives TRBD1 as the D gene, but with no DNA this cannot be confirmed. Germline V gene data show CDR1 as SGDLS and CDR2 as YYNGEE. This CDR3 is built from 14 residues. The CDR3 reads CASSVGGAGDTQYF.

This clonotype ranks as medium-sized in terms of frequency. The rearrangement joins TRBV20-1 to TRBJ2-3; TCRdb's D call, TRBD2, is unchecked because there is no DNA. Germline V gene lookup returns CDR1 DFQATT and CDR2 SNEGSKA (reference sequence). CDR3 length: 13 residues. CDR3 in amino acids: CSAGWGNTDTQYF.

This clonotype is medium-sized by frequency. The chain has TRBV19 and TRBJ1-5; TCRdb reports TRBD1, a call that lacks DNA to check it against. Germline V CDR1 and CDR2: LNHDA, SQIVND (reference sequence). The CDR3 is 15 amino acids. The CDR3 spells CASSIGGILNQPQHF.

By frequency, this clonotype registers medium-sized. This chain links TRBV5-6 with TRBJ1-6; TCRdb selects TRBD1, and the lack of DNA leaves this call unchecked. Germline V gene sequence: CDR1 SGHDT, CDR2 YYEEEE. The CDR3 consists of 16 residues. CDR3 sequence reads: CASSLWTVMGYSGLHF.